This note documents a single T cell receptor beta chain sequence. This entry comes from a study of identical twins. This CDR3 has 12 amino acids. The V end lost 7 bases, the J end lost 2 bases, and 6 bases lay between the germline ends. In germline, CDR1 is MNHEY, CDR2 SVGEGT. TCRdb called the 5' RACE reads again in MiXCR, with one record for every CDR3 protein. This sample has 420,000 or so distinct CDR3 sequences, with around 20% found just once. The TCR originated in a man aged 50 or older in good health. This rearrangement joins TRBV6-2 or TRBV6-3 to TRBJ1-5; no clear D. The specimen sequenced was naive T cells sorted from blood. Here the CDR3 DNA reads TGTGCCAGCAACCCAGGCAATCAGCCCCAGCATTTT. As protein: CASNPGNQPQHF.